This T cell receptor beta chain was recorded in a study of CD8 T cells in Susac syndrome. Study summary: Roughly six sequenced Susac syndrome patients had clinically active disease, while roughly 8 were in remission.

The patients with Susac syndrome satisfied recently defined diagnostic criteria for either definite or probable disease. The V and J ends lost 0 bases and 0 bases respectively, with 6 bases between them. Germline loops: CDR1 MGHRA, CDR2 YSYEKL. This CDR3 spans 16 amino acids. Random hexamers were used to reverse transcribe an amount of about 0.45 to 1 ug RNA. Each CDR3 protein is one row after TCRdb ran MiXCR on the immunoSEQ multiplex PCR reads. The data hold about 150,000 distinct CDR3 sequences, with about 94% observed a single time. This clonotype was sampled from a human donor with Susac syndrome. The chain links TRBV4-1 to TRBJ2-6; D gene unclear. Sequenced sample: CD4+ T cells from PBMCs. DNA for the CDR3: TGCGCCAGCAGCCAAGATTGGACCTCTGGGGCCAACGTCCTGACTTTC. Translated, it gives CASSQDWTSGANVLTF.